This TCR beta chain derives from a study of blood T cell repertoires in COVID-19. Assay: immunoSEQ multiplex PCR; the TCRdb copy retains only in-frame clones and omits some. The table lists 28,000 or so clones, 91% of them singletons. Trimming took 2 bases from V and 1 from J, leaving 7 bases between them. The CDR3 runs 13 residues. The germline V gene encodes CDR1 SGHRS and CDR2 YFSETQ. The sample was peripheral blood. The TCR sequence derives from a human donor with active COVID-19. The donor label of this sample is uncertain. The chain has TRBV5-1 and TRBJ2-7; D not resolved. This CDR3 reads CASSFTGSYEQYF. The DNA for the CDR3 is TGCGCCAGCAGCTTCACCGGGTCCTACGAGCAGTACTTC.